In this sample, the clone carrying this T cell receptor (beta chain) turned up a few times. The antigen remains unidentified. The data derive from a study of vaccination and CD4 T cells after COVID-19. Turning to the study itself: Overlapping peptides of the spike proteins of SARS-CoV-2, HCoV-NL63, HCoV-OC43 and HCoV-229E were used for cell stimulation. Findings of the study overall: Spike mono-reactive clones accounted for 304 of the 307 vaccine-specific clones found in convalescent patients. The study found that a median approximately 84% of reactive clones in convalescent patients appeared only post-vaccination.

With the Oncomine TCR Beta short-read assay, DNA from cultured CD4+ T cells was sequenced. TCRdb ran MiXCR on the PCR reads and lists one entry per CDR3 protein. The sample lists tens of thousands of distinct CDR3 sequences, roughly 70% occurring once. The CDR3 consists of 16 residues. Trimming removed 6 bases from V and 7 bases from J, with 24 bases in between. Stated treatment: roughly 10-day PBMC culture with coronavirus spike peptide pools or control peptides (ViraFEST assay). Expansion of antigen-specific T cells with peptide pools by ViraFEST preceded sequencing of TCRs. The sequences come from CD4+ T cells from blood, cultured in vitro, collected after SARS-CoV-2 vaccination. The receptor comes from a human donor who received a COVID-19 vaccine. The chain carries TRBV12-3 or TRBV12-4 and TRBJ2-5, with D possibly TRBD1 on 6 matching bases. CDR3 protein: CASSVTGLGEDWTQYF. The CDR3 nucleotides read TGTGCCAGCAGCGTAACAGGGCTTGGGGAAGACTGGACCCAGTACTTC.